One and the same sample provided the 29 T cell receptor beta chains below, sequenced in a study of OX40 agonist ivuxolimab in advanced cancers. The library was generated by the immunoSEQ multiplex PCR assay. This is the immuneACCESS table as TCRdb keeps it, with only in-frame sequences that have V and J called. A part of the clones is gone; compared with another copy, unresolved V genes explain less than half, and the rest is unexplained. The sample data list roughly 83,000 clones, and roughly 80% of these were observed just once. The leading ten clones occupy around 7.5% of the sample. Sample: CD4+ or CD8+ T cells sorted from blood, taken in a trial of the OX40 agonist ivuxolimab. Receptor source: an adult with an advanced solid tumor such as melanoma, head and neck, liver or kidney cancer.

The chain employs TRBV13 and TRBJ2-6; no clear D. The V gene lost 5 bases and the J gene lost 0 bases, with 17 bases spanning the gap. Germline loops: CDR1 PRHDT, CDR2 FYEKMQ (reference sequence). The CDR3 sequence is 18 residues long. In DNA, the CDR3 is TGTGCCAGCAGCCAACGATCGTACCTGAGCTCTGGGGCCAACGTCCTGACTTTC. This gives the protein CASSQRSYLSSGANVLTF.

The V and J genes are TRBV5-8 and TRBJ1-1, with D uncertain. V was shortened by 4 bases and J by 3 bases, with 16 bases between the two germline ends. Germline V gene data show CDR1 as SGHTS and CDR2 as YDEGEE. This CDR3 has 15 amino acids. CDR3: CASSPYSLGYTEAFF. The CDR3 bases are TGTGCCAGCAGCCCTTATAGTTTGGGGTACACTGAAGCTTTCTTT.

The V call is TRBV4-1, the J call TRBJ1-6; D perhaps matches TRBD1 (5 bases). This CDR3 has 14 amino acids. CDR1 is MGHRA and CDR2 is YSYEKL in the germline V gene. Trimming took off 4 bases at V and 6 bases at J, with 10 bases between the two ends. CDR3 loop: CASSPGLLNSPLHF. CDR3 in DNA: TGCGCCAGCAGCCCGGGACTGCTTAATTCACCCCTCCACTTT.

V is TRBV27 and J is TRBJ1-6; D remains ambiguous. Per the germline V gene, CDR1 is MNHEY and CDR2 is SMNVEV (reference sequence). The CDR3 has 14 residues. The V and J ends lost 5 bases and 4 bases respectively, with 9 bases between them. The CDR3 reads CASSPGPYNSPLHF. The DNA for the CDR3 is TGTGCCAGCAGTCCGGGTCCATATAATTCACCCCTCCACTTT.

The rearrangement uses TRBV7-2 and TRBJ2-7; D gene ambiguous. The V end lost 3 bases, the J end lost 3 bases, and 9 bases lay between the germline ends. The CDR3 spans 13 residues. Germline lookup yields CDR1 SGHTA and CDR2 FQGNSA. CDR3 region: CASSFSHSYEQYF. DNA of the CDR3: TGTGCCAGCAGCTTTTCCCATAGCTACGAGCAGTACTTC.

This clone has a handful of counts. The chain carries TRBV15 and TRBJ1-2; D is unclear. Germline V gene data show CDR1 as LNHNV and CDR2 as YYDKDF (reference sequence). The V end lost 0 bases, the J end lost 7 bases, and 15 bases lay between the germline ends. The length of the CDR3 is 15 residues. The CDR3 DNA is TGTGCCACCAGCAGAGATAGGTTAGGGATTGTTGGCTACACCTTC. It yields the protein CATSRDRLGIVGYTF.

V gene TRBV5-4 combines with J gene TRBJ1-6; possible D gene TRBD1, 5 bases. The CDR3 totals 14 residues. Trimming left V 4 bases short and J 10 bases short, with 15 bases between. The germline V gene has CDR1 SGHNT and CDR2 YYREEE (reference sequence). The CDR3 is CASSERGGGSPLHF. The CDR3 bases are TGTGCCAGCAGCGAGCGTGGGGGAGGGTCACCCCTCCACTTT. The full variable domain, completed using reference TRBV5-4 and TRBJ1-6, is ETGVTQSPTHLIKTRGQQVTLRCSSQSGHNTVSWYQQALGQGPQFIFQYYREEENGRGNFPPRFSGLQFPNYSSELNVNALELDDSALYLCASSERGGGSPLHFGNGTRLTVT.

The chain uses TRBV2 and TRBJ2-7; 9 nucleotides match TRBD1. With V trimmed by 5 bases and J by 2 bases, 7 bases remained unmatched. The CDR3 is 15 residues long. Per germline, CDR1 SNHLY and CDR2 FYNNEI. The CDR3 sequence: CASSPDRQGAYEQYF. The CDR3 region has the DNA TGTGCCAGCAGTCCCGACAGACAGGGGGCCTACGAGCAGTACTTC.

The genes are TRBV6-1 and TRBJ2-7; possible D gene TRBD1, 5 bases. The V and J ends lost 7 bases and 0 bases respectively, with 10 bases between them. Germline-derived CDR1 and CDR2 are MNHNS and SASEGT. The CDR3 has 13 amino acids. The CDR3 bases are TGTGCCAGCAATTTACAGGACTCCTACGAGCAGTACTTC. This gives the protein CASNLQDSYEQYF.

This chain uses TRBV7-2 with TRBJ1-1, with D hard to call. V shed 1 base and J shed 1 base, with 4 bases lying between them. This CDR3 contains 13 residues. CDR1 and CDR2 (germline): SGHTA, FQGNSA. CDR3 nucleotide sequence: TGTGCCAGCAGCTTAGTAGCGAACACTGAAGCTTTCTTT. Translating gives CASSLVANTEAFF.

The rearrangement uses TRBV19 and TRBJ2-1; no reliable D call. V was shortened by 1 base and J by 8 bases, with 6 bases between the two germline ends. The CDR3 consists of 12 residues. Germline lookup yields CDR1 LNHDA and CDR2 SQIVND (reference sequence). The CDR3 nucleotides read TGTGCCAGTAGTATAGGTCGTCATGAGCAGTTCTTC. This sequence encodes CASSIGRHEQFF.

This chain uses TRBV7-2 with TRBJ2-5; 8 bases are a match to TRBD2. The CDR3 consists of 17 residues. V gave up 1 base and J gave up 4 bases; unmatched junction bases: 11. CDR1 and CDR2 from the germline V gene are SGHTA and FQGNSA. The CDR3 loop is CASSLVLAGLWRETQYF. The CDR3 DNA reads as TGTGCCAGCAGCTTAGTTTTAGCGGGGCTTTGGAGAGAGACCCAGTACTTC.

This sequence joins TRBV5-1 and TRBJ1-1, with TRBD1 identical over 8 bases. This CDR3 region has 16 residues. Germline lookup yields CDR1 SGHRS and CDR2 YFSETQ. V trimming: 2 bases; J trimming: 0 bases; junction bases outside the gene matches: 6. The CDR3 protein is CASSFRQGALNTEAFF. In DNA, the CDR3 is TGCGCCAGCAGCTTTCGCCAGGGGGCTTTGAACACTGAAGCTTTCTTT.

The chain links TRBV7-3 to TRBJ1-2; D gene ambiguous. CDR1 and CDR2 (germline): SGHTA, FQGTGA. The V end was cut by 11 bases, the J end by 2 bases, with 12 bases between. The CDR3 length is 12 residues. The CDR3 sequence: CASSGENYGYTF. CDR3 bases: TGTGCCTCGAGCGGGGAGAACTATGGCTACACCTTC.

The count of this clone is one. The rearrangement uses TRBV5-1 and TRBJ2-7; 8 bases map to TRBD2. CDR3 length: 14 amino acids. V shed 0 bases and J 3 bases; nucleotides not matched to a gene: 2. The V gene's germline CDR1 is SGHRS and CDR2 YFSETQ. The CDR3 DNA reads TGCGCCAGCAGCTTGGTTAGCGGGAACTACGAGCAGTACTTC. The encoded protein is CASSLVSGNYEQYF.

This clone was recorded only once. The chain has TRBV9 and TRBJ2-3, with TRBD2 identical over 12 bases. Per the germline V gene, CDR1 is SGDLS and CDR2 is YYNGEE. V lost 4 bases and J lost 0; bases outside the gene matches: 6. The length of the CDR3 is 17 residues. The CDR3 nucleotides read TGTGCCAGCAGCAGACTAGCGGGAGAATTAAGCACAGATACGCAGTATTTT. This sequence encodes CASSRLAGELSTDTQYF.

Only one count was recorded for this clone. This sequence joins TRBV27 and TRBJ2-7, with 8 bases aligning to TRBD2. Trimming removed 4 bases from V and 3 bases from J; junction bases left unmatched: 8. The CDR3 contains 15 residues. The germline CDR1 and CDR2 sequences are MNHEY and SMNVEV (reference sequence). The CDR3 sequence is CASSWASGRSYEQYF. In DNA form, the CDR3 reads TGTGCCAGCAGTTGGGCTAGCGGGCGAAGCTACGAGCAGTACTTC.

The chain employs TRBV28 and TRBJ2-7; no definite D call. The V end lost 5 bases, the J end lost 3 bases, and 8 bases lay between the germline ends. Per germline, CDR1 MDHEN and CDR2 SYDVKM. CDR3 size: 12 residues. In DNA, the CDR3 is TGTGCCAGCAGTCTTCCCAGCTACGAGCAGTACTTC. The encoded protein is CASSLPSYEQYF.

The CDR3 sequence is CASSYDPQGGYTF. The CDR3 DNA sequence: TGTGCCAGCAGTTACGATCCCCAGGGAGGCTACACCTTC. The rearrangement links TRBV6-6 to TRBJ1-2, with a weak D call TRBD1 (5 bases). This CDR3 is 13 amino acids long. CDR1 is MNHNY and CDR2 is SVGAGI in the germline V gene (reference sequence). Trimming pared 2 bases from V and 8 bases from J, leaving 12 bases between.

This chain uses TRBV5-1 with TRBJ2-6; tentative D call: TRBD2 (5 bases). The V and J ends lost 5 bases and 0 bases respectively, with 12 bases between them. There are 16 residues in the CDR3. Germline CDR1 reads SGHRS; CDR2 reads YFSETQ. In DNA, the CDR3 is TGCGCCAGCAGTCCCGACGGGAACTCTGGGGCCAACGTCCTGACTTTC. It yields the protein CASSPDGNSGANVLTF.

This chain connects TRBV11-1 to TRBJ1-3, with D hard to call. Germline values: CDR1 SGHAT, CDR2 FQDESV (reference sequence). The CDR3 loop spans 13 amino acids. The ends were cut back, 4 bases at V and 1 base at J, with 5 bases in the middle. The DNA for the CDR3 is TGTGCCAGCAGCTCTGATTCTGGAAACACCATATATTTT. Amino acids: CASSSDSGNTIYF.

This chain links TRBV20-1 with TRBJ1-2; D remains ambiguous. V lost 3 bases and J lost 5, with 7 bases in between. The germline CDR1 and CDR2 sequences are DFQATT and SNEGSKA (reference sequence). This CDR3 is 11 amino acids long. CDR3 amino acids: CSASGDYGYTF. CDR3 DNA sequence: TGCAGTGCTAGTGGGGATTATGGCTACACCTTC.

This sequence joins TRBV20-1 and TRBJ2-5; no clear D. Germline CDR1 is DFQATT and CDR2 is SNEGSKA (reference sequence). Trimming took 2 bases from V and 5 from J, leaving 6 bases between them. This CDR3 has 11 amino acids. The CDR3 loop reads CSARPAETQYF. DNA of the CDR3: TGCAGTGCTAGACCCGCGGAGACCCAGTACTTC.

V gene TRBV10-2 combines with J gene TRBJ1-2; D remains ambiguous. CDR1 is WSHSY and CDR2 is SAAADI in the germline V gene. The CDR3 sequence is 14 residues long. Deletions cut 0 bases from V and 1 base from J, with 6 bases between. The CDR3 protein is CASSESRHNYGYTF. The CDR3 nucleotides read TGCGCCAGCAGTGAGTCTAGGCATAACTATGGCTACACCTTC.

The rearrangement links TRBV5-8 to TRBJ1-1, with D possibly matching TRBD1 (6 bases). The V end was cut by 2 bases, the J end by 1 base, with 9 bases between. The germline gives CDR1 SGHTS, CDR2 YDEGEE. This CDR3 is 14 amino acids long. The chain's CDR3 is CASSLDRRNTEAFF. CDR3 nucleotide sequence: TGTGCCAGCAGCTTAGACAGGAGGAACACTGAAGCTTTCTTT.

Many counts were recorded for this clone. The gene calls are TRBV7-9 and TRBJ1-1; D is ambiguous. The germline V and J ends were trimmed by 5 bases and 6 bases, with 16 bases remaining between them. Germline values: CDR1 SEHNR, CDR2 FQNEAQ (reference sequence). The CDR3 runs to 14 residues. The CDR3 nucleotides read TGTGCCAGCAGCCTCTCGACCGCGGACCCTGAAGCTTTCTTT. It codes for CASSLSTADPEAFF.

This clone was detected only a few times. V gene TRBV5-5 combines with J gene TRBJ2-2; D not resolved. V was shortened by 1 base and J by 6 bases, with 4 bases between the two germline ends. This CDR3 is built from 12 residues. Looked up from germline, CDR1 is SGHKS and CDR2 is YYEKEE (reference sequence). The DNA for the CDR3 is TGTGCCAGCAGCTTGTCTCCCGGGGAGCTGTTTTTT. The encoded protein is CASSLSPGELFF.

The V gene is TRBV7-2, the J gene TRBJ1-5, with unresolved D. The CDR3 spans 15 residues. Trimming cost V 5 bases and J 7 bases, with 18 bases left between them. The germline CDR1 and CDR2 sequences are SGHTA and FQGNSA. CDR3 nucleotides: TGTGCCAGCAGCCTATCTCGGGCCTCCGGGCAGCCCCAGCATTTT. It is translated as CASSLSRASGQPQHF.

This clone was found a few times. The conserved final phenylalanine or tryptophan is absent from the CDR3, which likely points to a read error. The DNA is omitted, as the CDR3 cannot be located on it reliably, and the CDR3 follows TCRdb's listing. This rearrangement joins TRBV7-6 to TRBJ1-1; the table's D call of TRBD1 was not tested on the DNA. From its first to its last residue, the CDR3 has 10 amino acids. Germline loops: CDR1 SGHVS, CDR2 FNYEAQ. The CDR3 reads CASSLKSASR.